This T cell receptor (beta chain) was sequenced during a study of shared T cell receptors in the human thymus. The germline CDR1 and CDR2 sequences are LGHNT and FRNRAP. V shed 2 bases, J shed 9 bases, and the junction held 11 bases outside the gene matches. This CDR3 is built from 16 residues. Assay used: immunoSEQ multiplex PCR; TCRdb lists only in-frame clones, some missing. The sample records 500,000 to 850,000 clones, about 89% being singletons. The same specimen was also included in a second study, on human thymus T cells. That investigation notes: Having corrective surgery for congenital heart defects, healthy Finnish infants were the ones who donated. Seemingly biased V and J gene usage marked thymic and blood repertoires. Unrelated individuals reportedly shared highly overlapping thymic TCR repertoires.

The clonotype comes from a boy under two years old with a congenital heart defect. Sequenced: thymocytes. This sequence joins TRBV12-5 and TRBJ2-1; 9 bases are shared with TRBD2. CDR3 sequence (DNA): TGTGCTAGTGGTTTGATTCTAGCGGGAACCCCTTTTGAGCAGTTCTTC. Translated: CASGLILAGTPFEQFF.